These T cell receptor beta chains were read from a single sample in a study of blood T cell repertoires in COVID-19. Libraries were prepared by immunoSEQ multiplex PCR; TCRdb keeps only in-frame clonotypes and omits some of them. This sample has fewer than 250,000 clones, with 70% to 90% found just once. Material for sequencing was peripheral blood. These receptors were obtained from a woman in her thirties or forties with acute or convalescent COVID-19. Both conserved end residues are part of each CDR3. The D gene is left open where the match is weak. The size entry is marked missing in some rows and otherwise reads once, few, many or a size class.

TRBJ1-1 TRBV19 - TRBD1 CASSIYGRGRGSTEAFF TGTGCCAGTAGTATATATGGCAGGGGGCGCGGTAGTACTGAAGCTTTCTTT
TRBJ2-5 TRBV9 many TRBD2 CASSVVSGGETQYF TGTGCCAGCAGCGTAGTGTCCGGGGGGGAGACCCAGTACTTC
TRBJ1-1 TRBV18 - - CASSPSPGAEAFF TGTGCCAGCTCCCCATCTCCGGGGGCTGAAGCTTTCTTT
TRBJ1-5 TRBV10-3 - - CAISAVGEGNQPQHF TGTGCCATCAGTGCGGTGGGGGAGGGCAATCAGCCCCAGCATTTT
TRBJ1-5 TRBV6-5 - - CASSYREDQPQHF TGTGCCAGCAGTTACAGGGAGGATCAGCCCCAGCATTTT
TRBJ1-2 TRBV30 - - CAWSVKRYYNGYTF TGTGCCTGGAGTGTCAAACGGTATTATAATGGCTACACCTTC
TRBJ1-2 TRBV9 - TRBD1 CASSVGGQGAYRYTF TGTGCCAGCAGCGTGGGCGGACAGGGGGCTTATCGCTACACCTTC
TRBJ2-5 TRBV6-2/TRBV6-3 - TRBD2 CASRYTGLVGAQETQYF TGTGCCAGCAGATACACGGGACTAGTGGGTGCACAAGAGACCCAGTACTTC
TRBJ2-3 TRBV24-1 - TRBD2 CATRAGGQVTQYF TGTGCCACCCGCGCGGGGGGCCAGGTTACGCAGTATTTT
TRBJ1-4 TRBV19 few TRBD1 CASSIDRVREKLFF TGTGCCAGTAGTATCGACAGGGTGCGGGAAAAACTGTTTTTT
TRBJ2-3 TRBV27 once - CASSSTGYAGTDTQYF TGTGCCAGCAGTTCGACCGGATATGCGGGTACAGATACGCAGTATTTT
TRBJ1-6 TRBV6-1 - - CASSEEIEGRRQENSPLHF TGTGCCAGCAGTGAAGAGATAGAGGGTCGGAGACAGGAGAATTCACCCCTCCACTTT
TRBJ1-3 TRBV4-2 - - CASSQDLLREGRGNTIYF TGTGCCAGCAGCCAAGACCTTCTGAGGGAAGGGAGAGGAAACACCATATATTTT